Reported below is one T cell receptor (beta chain). This CDR3 spans 15 amino acids. Trimming cost V 5 bases and J 7 bases; bases outside gene matches: 8. Germline V gives CDR1 PRHDT, CDR2 FYEKMQ (reference sequence). The sample comes from a study of T cell changes during pregnancy in multiple sclerosis. Only in-frame clones appear in the TCRdb table, and some are missing; sequencing was by immunoSEQ multiplex PCR. The sample yields around 66,000 clones, 91% seen once. This material consisted of peripheral blood, taken after pregnancy. The TCR comes from a female donor in good health, enrolled as a control in a pregnancy study. V usage is TRBV13 and J usage is TRBJ2-7; TRBD2 matches at 13 bases. The CDR3 nucleotides are TGTGCCAGCAGCCCCAGACTAGCGGGGGGTCGAGAGCAGTACTTC. Translated: CASSPRLAGGREQYF.